This entry lists 10 T cell receptor beta chains sequenced from one sample in a study of PD-1 blockade in mismatch repair-deficient tumors. Assay used: immunoSEQ multiplex PCR; TCRdb lists only in-frame clones, some missing. This table has about 130,000 clones, more than 70% appearing once. The sequencing here drew on peripheral blood, taken just over 70 weeks after starting pembrolizumab. Every receptor here comes from an adult with mismatch repair-deficient cancer.

The chain links TRBV6-1 to TRBJ1-1, with D perhaps matching TRBD1 (6 bases). This CDR3 contains 16 residues. CDR1 is MNHNS, CDR2 SASEGT, per germline. The V end was cut by 3 bases, the J end by 0 bases, with 14 bases between. The DNA of the CDR3 is TGTGCCAGCAGTGACTTGGGACAAGCCCTGAACACTGAAGCTTTCTTT. It yields the protein CASSDLGQALNTEAFF.

V and J are TRBV5-8 and TRBJ2-3, with D tentatively TRBD1 or TRBD2 (5 bases each). The V gene's germline CDR1 is SGHTS and CDR2 YDEGEE. The V end lost 10 bases, the J end lost 5 bases, and 17 bases lay between the germline ends. This CDR3 comprises 13 residues. The CDR3 reads CAGGARVRDTQYF. CDR3 bases: TGTGCCGGAGGAGCCAGGGTGAGAGATACGCAGTATTTT.

This sequence joins TRBV29-1 and TRBJ1-1; 9 nucleotides align to TRBD1. Germline V gives CDR1 SQVTM, CDR2 ANQGSEA. Trimming removed 0 bases from V and 0 bases from J; junction bases left unmatched: 14. The CDR3 spans 19 residues. The CDR3 loop reads CSVEDPFPGQGFMNTEAFF. The CDR3 nucleotides are TGCAGCGTTGAAGATCCATTTCCGGGACAGGGATTCATGAACACTGAAGCTTTCTTT.

J is TRBJ1-5 and V is TRBV5-6; D gene ambiguous. The CDR3 consists of 15 residues. Trimming cost V 2 bases and J 2 bases, with 11 bases left between them. The germline CDR1 and CDR2 sequences are SGHDT and YYEEEE. CDR3 residues: CASSFGQMGNQPQHF. Written as DNA, the CDR3 is TGTGCCAGCAGCTTTGGGCAGATGGGCAATCAGCCCCAGCATTTT. The full variable domain, its missing parts supplied by reference TRBV5-6 and TRBJ1-5, is DAGVTQSPTHLIKTRGQQVTLRCSPKSGHDTVSWYQQALGQGPQFIFQYYEEEERQRGNFPDRFSGHQFPNYSSELNVNALLLGDSALYLCASSFGQMGNQPQHFGDGTRLSIL.

This chain uses TRBV10-2 with TRBJ2-7; D unclear. The CDR3 consists of 12 residues. Trimming shortened V by 2 bases and J by 2 bases, and 4 bases separated the two germline ends. Germline assignment: CDR1 WSHSY and CDR2 SAAADI. Written as DNA, the CDR3 is TGCGCCAGCAGTGAGCGGACCTACGAGCAGTACTTC. Amino acids: CASSERTYEQYF.

V usage is TRBV4-1 and J usage is TRBJ1-2; D is unclear. Trimming removed 5 bases from V and 3 bases from J, with 19 bases in between. Germline V CDR1 and CDR2: MGHRA, YSYEKL. The CDR3 is 16 residues long. In DNA, the CDR3 is TGCGCCAGCAGCAATGTTCGGGCCCGGCGGGACTATGGCTACACCTTC. It yields the protein CASSNVRARRDYGYTF.

A single count supports this clone. The DNA of the CDR3 is TGTGCCAGCAGCTTAGGCCCAGGGGGGAGCTCCTACGAGCAGTACTTC. It is translated as CASSLGPGGSSYEQYF. This chain uses TRBV7-6 with TRBJ2-7; D is perhaps TRBD1 (7 bases). This CDR3 contains 16 residues. Trimming shortened V by 1 base and J by 0 bases, and 13 bases separated the two germline ends. CDR1 is SGHVS and CDR2 is FNYEAQ in the germline V gene.

The rearrangement links TRBV27 to TRBJ2-3; D remains unclear. With 2 bases removed from V and 2 bases from J, the gap between germline ends came to 8 bases. The CDR3 is 14 residues long. Germline V lookup: CDR1 MNHEY, CDR2 SMNVEV (reference sequence). The CDR3 protein is CASSLGLHTDTQYF. In nucleotides, the CDR3 is TGTGCCAGCAGTTTAGGTTTGCACACAGATACGCAGTATTTT.

The V and J genes are TRBV6-6 and TRBJ2-2; 7 bases match TRBD2. The junction had 4 bases not matched to a gene; V was cut back by 5 bases and J by 4 bases. CDR3 length: 14 amino acids. Germline loops: CDR1 MNHNY, CDR2 SVGAGI (reference sequence). The CDR3 protein is CASSRDYFTGELFF. The CDR3 region has the DNA TGTGCCAGCAGTCGGGACTACTTCACCGGGGAGCTGTTTTTT.

This clone was seen only a few times. The chain is built from TRBV4-1 and TRBJ2-7, with 7 bases fitting TRBD2. The CDR3 consists of 16 residues. The junction had 9 bases not matched to a gene; V was cut back by 0 bases and J by 4 bases. Germline V CDR1 and CDR2: MGHRA, YSYEKL. The DNA of the CDR3 is TGCGCCAGCAGCCAAGACGACCGCGGGGGTCGGTACGAGCAGTACTTC. Protein: CASSQDDRGGRYEQYF.